This T cell receptor (beta chain) was sequenced for a study of glioma-infiltrating T cells after dendritic cell vaccination. In regard to this clone: Its cognate antigen is unknown.

Study-wide findings and caveats: Only a small number of patients had complete blood and tumor samples.

Indicated time point: after dendritic cell vaccination, including at tumor progression/relapse. Primers: 60 V beta forward and 13 J beta reverse. Method: immunoSEQ multiplex PCR; TCRdb's copy keeps in-frame clones and lacks some. This sample has roughly 60,000 clones, with roughly nine tenths found just once. With 4 bases removed from V and 6 bases from J, the gap between germline ends came to 16 bases. Germline V gene data show CDR1 as GTSNPN and CDR2 as SVGIG (reference sequence). There are 14 residues in the CDR3. The source of this sequence is a human donor with glioblastoma. Sequencing used blood, obtained after dendritic cell vaccination. The genes are TRBV30 and TRBJ1-5, with a possible D match to TRBD1 (5 bases). CDR3 residues: CAWNGGGEGQPQHF. CDR3 nucleotide sequence: TGTGCCTGGAACGGTGGGGGGGAAGGTCAGCCCCAGCATTTT. The full variable domain, rest sourced from reference TRBV30 and TRBJ1-5, is SQTIHQWPATLVQPVGSPLSLECTVEGTSNPNLYWYRQAAGRGLQLLFYSVGIGQISSEVPQNLSASRPQDRQFILSSKKLLLSDSGFYLCAWNGGGEGQPQHFGDGTRLSIL.